A single sample is the source of the 27 T cell receptor beta chains below, sequenced in a study of CD8 T cells in Susac syndrome. Random hexamers served to reverse transcribe about 0.45 to 1 ug RNA. Each CDR3 protein is one row after TCRdb ran MiXCR on the immunoSEQ multiplex PCR reads. The sample has about 76,000 distinct CDR3 sequences; about 91% are singletons. The sequencing input was CD8+ T cells from PBMCs. These receptors were obtained from a human donor with multiple sclerosis.

The chain links TRBV27 to TRBJ1-6; no clear D gene. The V end was cut by 0 bases, the J end by 3 bases, with 12 bases between. There are 17 residues in the CDR3. Looked up from germline, CDR1 is MNHEY and CDR2 is SMNVEV (reference sequence). Here the CDR3 reads CASSLSIRVLYNSPLHF. The DNA for the CDR3 is TGTGCCAGCAGTTTATCGATTCGGGTCCTCTATAATTCACCCCTCCACTTT.

A single count supports this clonotype. The chain links TRBV4-3 to TRBJ1-5; TRBD1 agrees at 8 bases. Germline assignment: CDR1 LGHNA and CDR2 YSLEER. Losses at the gene ends were 0 bases for V and 7 bases for J; bases not matched to a gene: 5. This CDR3 comprises 15 residues. CDR3 DNA: TGCGCCAGCAGCCAAGACAGGGGGCTTTTACAGCCCCAGCATTTT. Translating gives CASSQDRGLLQPQHF.

CDR3 coding DNA: TGTGCCAGCCCCCCGGAGGGCAGCAACCCCAATCAGCCCCAGCATTTT. Protein: CASPPEGSNPNQPQHF. V usage is TRBV19 and J usage is TRBJ1-5; D not certain. The ends were cut back, 9 bases at V and 3 bases at J, with 21 bases in the middle. Germline V gives CDR1 LNHDA, CDR2 SQIVND (reference sequence). This CDR3 has 16 amino acids. Complete variable domain (other parts from reference TRBV19 and TRBJ1-5): DGGITQSPKYLFRKEGQNVTLSCEQNLNHDAMYWYRQDPGQGLRLIYYSQIVNDFQKGDIAEGYSVSREKKESFPLTVTSAQKNPTAFYLCASPPEGSNPNQPQHFGDGTRLSIL.

In nucleotides, the CDR3 is TGCGCCAGCAGCCAAGATAACTCGAGACTAGTATCCTACAATGAGCAGTTCTTC. Protein product: CASSQDNSRLVSYNEQFF. V and J are TRBV4-3 and TRBJ2-1; D possibly corresponds to TRBD2 (6 bases). Trimming shortened V by 0 bases and J by 1 base, and 16 bases separated the two germline ends. Looked up from germline, CDR1 is LGHNA and CDR2 is YSLEER. The CDR3 totals 18 residues.

The CDR3 sequence is CASRGLDVTTDTQYF. DNA of the CDR3: TGTGCCAGCAGAGGACTAGATGTTACCACAGATACGCAGTATTTT. This chain links TRBV6-2 or TRBV6-3 with TRBJ2-3; 7 nucleotides agree with TRBD2. V shed 6 bases, J shed 2 bases, and the junction held 8 bases outside the gene matches. The CDR3 consists of 15 residues. Germline V CDR1 and CDR2: MNHEY, SVGEGT.

V gene TRBV10-3 combines with J gene TRBJ2-1; 10 bases are a match to TRBD2. Germline V gene data show CDR1 as ENHRY and CDR2 as SYGVKD. The ends lost 0 bases at V and 8 bases at J; junction bases unmatched: 19. CDR3 size: 20 residues. The chain's CDR3 is CAISESGYIMTSGLEDEQFF. The CDR3 DNA follows: TGTGCCATCAGTGAGTCAGGGTACATCATGACTAGCGGGTTGGAGGATGAGCAGTTCTTC.

This chain joins TRBV28 and TRBJ2-7; weak D call: TRBD2 (6 bases). Per germline, CDR1 MDHEN and CDR2 SYDVKM. The CDR3 covers 16 residues. V was shortened by 5 bases and J by 2 bases, with 19 bases between the two germline ends. The CDR3 region is CASSLRGEALPYEQYF. DNA of the CDR3: TGTGCCAGCAGTCTAAGAGGGGAGGCCCTACCCTACGAGCAGTACTTC. The variable domain in full, with the rest retrieved from reference TRBV28 and TRBJ2-7, is DVKVTQSSRYLVKRTGEKVFLECVQDMDHENMFWYRQDPGLGLRLIYFSYDVKMKEKGDIPEGYSVSREKKERFSLILESASTNQTSMYLCASSLRGEALPYEQYFGPGTRLTVT.

V is TRBV5-1 and J is TRBJ2-1, with TRBD2 matching over 9 bases. Germline V gene data show CDR1 as SGHRS and CDR2 as YFSETQ. This CDR3 has 16 residues. After removal of 0 bases from V and 4 bases from J, the junction contained 5 bases not matched to a gene. In DNA, the CDR3 is TGCGCCAGCAGCTTGGTCCCTAGCGGGGATTACAATGAGCAGTTCTTC. It specifies CASSLVPSGDYNEQFF.

The V gene is TRBV7-8, the J gene TRBJ2-1; 8 bases line up with TRBD2. Germline lookup yields CDR1 SGHVS and CDR2 FQNEAQ. The length of the CDR3 is 14 residues. V lost 7 bases to trimming and J lost 6 bases; unmatched junction nucleotides: 8. In nucleotides, the CDR3 is TGTGCCAGCATTAGCGGGGAATTCTTCAATGAGCAGTTCTTC. Protein product: CASISGEFFNEQFF.

The chain carries TRBV5-1 and TRBJ2-7; a weak D match, TRBD2 (7 bases). The CDR3 has 15 residues. Germline V gene data show CDR1 as SGHRS and CDR2 as YFSETQ. The V and J ends lost 6 bases and 7 bases respectively, with 23 bases between them. The DNA of the CDR3 is TGCGCCAGCACCGCCCTAGGGGGAGGGCCGCGAGAGCAGTACTTC. Translation: CASTALGGGPREQYF.

The V gene is TRBV28, the J gene TRBJ1-6; D possibly corresponds to TRBD1 (6 bases). V was shortened by 7 bases and J by 7 bases, with 14 bases between the two germline ends. The CDR3 runs 14 residues. Germline CDR1 is MDHEN and CDR2 is SYDVKM. CDR3 amino acids: CASTLQGWNSPLHF. CDR3 DNA: TGTGCCAGCACCCTACAGGGATGGAATTCACCCCTCCACTTT.

CDR3 nucleotides: TGCGCCAGCAGCCAAGATGTGACAATCGGTCGATACAATGAGCAGTTCTTC. Protein sequence: CASSQDVTIGRYNEQFF. The chain has TRBV4-3 and TRBJ2-1; no reliable D call. The V end lost 0 bases, the J end lost 4 bases, and 16 bases lay between the germline ends. Germline V CDR1 and CDR2: LGHNA, YSLEER. This CDR3 has 17 residues.

The V and J genes are TRBV11-2 and TRBJ2-3; 9 nucleotides line up with TRBD1. Germline V lookup: CDR1 SGHAT, CDR2 FQNNGV. CDR3 length equals 16 residues. V shed 6 bases and J 0 bases; nucleotides not matched to a gene: 7. CDR3 nucleotides: TGTGCCAGCAGTTACAGGGGGCGAGGGAGCACAGATACGCAGTATTTT. It specifies CASSYRGRGSTDTQYF.

V usage is TRBV4-3 and J usage is TRBJ2-1; 15 nucleotides match TRBD2. V shed 1 base, J shed 5 bases, and the junction held 6 bases outside the gene matches. Looked up from germline, CDR1 is LGHNA and CDR2 is YSLEER. The CDR3 sequence is 18 residues long. DNA of the CDR3: TGCGCCAGCAGCCAAGCCCCGGGACTAGCGGGAGGCCACAATGAGCAGTTCTTC. Translation: CASSQAPGLAGGHNEQFF.

This sequence joins TRBV18 and TRBJ2-7, with D perhaps matching TRBD1 (5 bases). CDR3 length: 14 residues. The germline CDR1 and CDR2 sequences are KGHSH and LQKENI. The V and J ends lost 2 bases and 1 base respectively, with 9 bases between them. The CDR3 DNA is TGTGCCAGCTCACCAGACAGAGATTCCTACGAGCAGTACTTC. Its translation is CASSPDRDSYEQYF. The full variable domain, rest sourced from reference TRBV18 and TRBJ2-7, is NAGVMQNPRHLVRRRGQEARLRCSPMKGHSHVYWYRQLPEEGLKFMVYLQKENIIDESGMPKERFSAEFPKEGPSILRIQQVVRGDSAAYFCASSPDRDSYEQYFGPGTRLTVT.

The chain joins TRBV4-3 to TRBJ2-1, with D perhaps matching TRBD1 (6 bases). The V end was cut by 0 bases, the J end by 4 bases, with 13 bases between. The CDR3 spans 16 residues. Germline loops: CDR1 LGHNA, CDR2 YSLEER. CDR3 sequence (DNA): TGCGCCAGCAGCCAAGAGAGGGGGTCAGCTTACAATGAGCAGTTCTTC. The encoded protein is CASSQERGSAYNEQFF.

This clonotype was seen only a few times. This rearrangement joins TRBV6-5 to TRBJ2-1; D uncertain. The CDR3 spans 13 residues. The germline CDR1 and CDR2 sequences are MNHEY and SVGAGI. The V end was cut by 2 bases, the J end by 7 bases, with 9 bases between. The CDR3 loop is CASSYLVGNEQFF. CDR3 coding DNA: TGTGCCAGCAGTTACCTCGTGGGGAATGAGCAGTTCTTC.

The J gene is TRBJ2-1, the V gene TRBV11-2; D remains ambiguous. Germline lookup yields CDR1 SGHAT and CDR2 FQNNGV. The CDR3 runs to 13 residues. Trimming took 5 bases from V and 3 from J, leaving 8 bases between them. In DNA form, the CDR3 reads TGTGCCAGCAGCGCCCATCTCTACAATGAGCAGTTCTTC. This translates into CASSAHLYNEQFF.

This rearrangement joins TRBV27 to TRBJ2-5, with TRBD2 matching 9 bases. The V gene's germline CDR1 is MNHEY and CDR2 SMNVEV (reference sequence). The CDR3 contains 15 residues. The junction had 8 bases not matched to a gene; V was cut back by 5 bases and J by 4 bases. The CDR3 coding sequence is TGTGCCAGCAGTCCTAGGACTAGCGATGTAGAGACCCAGTACTTC. Its protein is CASSPRTSDVETQYF.

V usage is TRBV5-6 and J usage is TRBJ1-6, with 8 bases aligning to TRBD1. Germline loops: CDR1 SGHDT, CDR2 YYEEEE. This CDR3 has 14 amino acids. The trim removed 0 bases at V and 14 bases at J, leaving 7 bases unmatched. CDR3 DNA sequence: TGTGCCAGCAGCTTGGGGACAGGGAATGGGGCCCTCCACTTT. This codes for CASSLGTGNGALHF. The whole variable domain, remainder taken from reference TRBV5-6 and TRBJ1-6, is DAGVTQSPTHLIKTRGQQVTLRCSPKSGHDTVSWYQQALGQGPQFIFQYYEEEERQRGNFPDRFSGHQFPNYSSELNVNALLLGDSALYLCASSLGTGNGALHFGNGTRLTVT.

For the CDR3, the DNA is TGTGCCAGCAGCGACGGGGGGGCCTACGAGCAGTACTTC. Residues: CASSDGGAYEQYF. The chain joins TRBV5-4 to TRBJ2-7; 8 positions agree with TRBD2. After removal of 4 bases from V and 2 bases from J, the junction contained 2 bases not matched to a gene. Germline CDR1 reads SGHNT; CDR2 reads YYREEE (reference sequence). The CDR3 has 13 amino acids.

V is TRBV4-3 and J is TRBJ2-7, with TRBD1 matching 10 bases. CDR3 length equals 15 residues. CDR1 is LGHNA and CDR2 is YSLEER in the germline V gene. Trimming at V came to 4 bases and at J to 4 bases, leaving 7 bases not matched to a gene. CDR3: CASSLDRGPAYEQYF. The DNA of the CDR3 is TGCGCCAGCAGCCTAGACAGGGGGCCGGCATACGAGCAGTACTTC.

The CDR3 nucleotides read TGTGCCAGCAGTGAAGATGTCGGACAGGTCTATGGCTACACCTTC. This sequence encodes CASSEDVGQVYGYTF. The chain uses TRBV2 and TRBJ1-2; 7 nucleotides align to TRBD1. This CDR3 is 15 amino acids long. V was pared by 1 base and J by 4 bases, with 6 bases of the junction left unmatched. CDR1 is SNHLY and CDR2 is FYNNEI in the germline V gene. Full variable domain (outside the CDR3, taken from reference TRBV2 and TRBJ1-2): EPEVTQTPSHQVTQMGQEVILRCVPISNHLYFYWYRQILGQKVEFLVSFYNNEISEKSEIFDDQFSVERPDGSNFTLKIRSTKLEDSAMYFCASSEDVGQVYGYTFGSGTRLTVV.

J is TRBJ2-7 and V is TRBV11-2, with 7 nucleotides matching TRBD1. With V trimmed by 1 base and J by 0 bases, 3 bases remained unmatched. Germline-derived CDR1 and CDR2 are SGHAT and FQNNGV. The CDR3 totals 15 residues. Here the CDR3 reads CASSLVDRVSYEQYF. The CDR3 DNA sequence: TGTGCCAGCAGCTTAGTCGACAGGGTCTCCTACGAGCAGTACTTC.

This clonotype has a handful of counts. V and J are TRBV4-3 and TRBJ1-1, with TRBD1 as a possible D gene (6 bases). The CDR3 runs to 16 residues. V was trimmed by 0 bases and J by 3 bases, leaving 14 bases between them. Germline CDR1 is LGHNA and CDR2 is YSLEER. CDR3 sequence reads: CASSQDGAGVDTEAFF. The CDR3 region has the DNA TGCGCCAGCAGCCAAGATGGGGCAGGGGTGGACACTGAAGCTTTCTTT.

The chain carries TRBV24-1 and TRBJ2-4; D is possibly TRBD1 (5 bases). The CDR3 loop spans 15 amino acids. Germline V CDR1 and CDR2: KGHDR, SFDVKD. V lost 9 bases and J lost 0, with 14 bases in between. The CDR3 DNA follows: TGTGCCACCGTATCAGGGTTGCTAGCCAAAAACATTCAGTACTTC. As protein: CATVSGLLAKNIQYF.

This chain joins TRBV3-1 and TRBJ1-1; D not certain. This CDR3 contains 11 residues. With 5 bases removed from V and 8 bases from J, the gap between germline ends came to 9 bases. Per the germline V gene, CDR1 is LGHDT and CDR2 is YNNKEL (reference sequence). The CDR3 spells CASSGGREAFF. CDR3 coding DNA: TGTGCCAGCAGCGGAGGTAGAGAAGCTTTCTTT.